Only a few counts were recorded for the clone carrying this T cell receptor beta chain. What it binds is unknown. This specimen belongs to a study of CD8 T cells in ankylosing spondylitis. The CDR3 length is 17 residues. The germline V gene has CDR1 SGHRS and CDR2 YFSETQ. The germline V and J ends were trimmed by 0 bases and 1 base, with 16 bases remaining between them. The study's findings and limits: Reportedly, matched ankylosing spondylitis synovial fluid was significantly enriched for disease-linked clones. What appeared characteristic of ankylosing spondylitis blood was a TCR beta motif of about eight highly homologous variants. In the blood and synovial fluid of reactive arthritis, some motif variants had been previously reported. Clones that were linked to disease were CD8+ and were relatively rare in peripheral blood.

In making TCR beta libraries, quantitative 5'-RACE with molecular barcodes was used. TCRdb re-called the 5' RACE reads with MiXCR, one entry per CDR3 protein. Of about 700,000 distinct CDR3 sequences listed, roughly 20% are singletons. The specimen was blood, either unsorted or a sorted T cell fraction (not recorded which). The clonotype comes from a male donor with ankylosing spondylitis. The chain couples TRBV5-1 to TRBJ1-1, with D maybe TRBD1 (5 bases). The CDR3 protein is CASSLVQSGLSNTEAFF. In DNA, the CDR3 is TGCGCCAGCAGCTTGGTACAATCGGGACTCTCGAACACTGAAGCTTTCTTT. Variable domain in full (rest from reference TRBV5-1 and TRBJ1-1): KAGVTQTPRYLIKTRGQQVTLSCSPISGHRSVSWYQQTPGQGLQFLFEYFSETQRNKGNFPGRFSGRQFSNSRSEMNVSTLELGDSALYLCASSLVQSGLSNTEAFFGQGTRLTVV.